Given below is one T cell receptor (beta chain) in context. Following autologous stem cell transplantation, relapse occurred in every patient, and exposure to brentuximab vedotin varied. Best overall response was complete response, partial response or progressive disease in these relapsed/refractory classical Hodgkin lymphoma patients. TCRdb keeps only in-frame clones here, not all; method: immunoSEQ multiplex PCR. This sample has approximately 44,000 clones, with approximately 80% found just once. The germline V gene encodes CDR1 MRHNA and CDR2 SNTAGT. There are 15 residues in the CDR3. J gave up 0 bases and V 6 bases, and 6 bases lay outside the gene matches. This specimen comes from a study of PD-1 blockade in classical Hodgkin lymphoma.

The TCR originated in a human donor with classical Hodgkin lymphoma. The rearrangement joins TRBV6-4 to TRBJ2-3, with TRBD1 matching 7 bases. This material consisted of peripheral blood mononuclear cells (PBMCs), taken at baseline. The CDR3 is CASSLRDRSTDTQYF. In nucleotides, the CDR3 is TGTGCCAGCAGCCTCAGGGACAGAAGCACAGATACGCAGTATTTT.